This T cell receptor (beta chain) was found in a study of blood T cell repertoires in COVID-19. Overall study: Researchers got acute and convalescent COVID-19 samples from the United States, Italy and Spain. Sample material is recorded as cDNA or gDNA derived from T cells, B-cell-depleted T cells, or PBMCs.

Per the original methods: Using reference gene primer amplification, nucleated cell counts were estimated. Only in-frame clones appear in the TCRdb table, and some are missing; sequencing was by immunoSEQ multiplex PCR. V, J and clone size were drawn from that table, and D and trimming were deduced from the DNA. The sample lists some 190,000 clones; 88% were seen once. The CDR3 extends over 15 amino acids. Germline loops: CDR1 LGHNA, CDR2 YNFKEQ. V was clipped by 0 bases and J by 5 bases, with 12 bases between them. The TCR originated in a human donor in a cohort sampled during active COVID-19. Sequenced input: peripheral blood. The chain links TRBV4-2 to TRBJ2-3; weak D call: TRBD1 (5 bases). Written as DNA, the CDR3 is TGTGCCAGCAGCCAAGATGAGTGGGGCGGAGATACGCAGTATTTT. It encodes CASSQDEWGGDTQYF.